This TCR beta chain was observed in a study of neurological immune-mediated disorders. Study-level findings and limits: The absence of shared CDR3 amino acid sequences among expanded clones across subjects suggests private repertoires in all groups.

This clonotype was detected many times. Its matching antigen is unknown. TCRdb reprocessed the 5' RACE reads with MiXCR, giving one entry per CDR3 protein. The sample includes around 48,000 distinct CDR3 sequences, around 10% of them seen just once. What was sequenced was PBMCs. The source of this sequence is a middle-aged woman with HTLV-1-associated myelopathy (HAM/TSP).

This CDR3 reads CASSAAAQGNIQYF. In nucleotides, the CDR3 is TGTGCCAGCAGCGCCGCGGCACAGGGAAACATTCAGTACTTC. The V call is TRBV11-2, the J call TRBJ2-4; D is perhaps TRBD1 (6 bases). Germline V gene lookup returns CDR1 SGHAT and CDR2 FQNNGV. Trimming took off 5 bases at V and 6 bases at J, with 14 bases between the two ends. The CDR3 spans 14 residues.